This entry lists 23 T cell receptor beta chains sequenced from one sample in a study of breast tumors, draining lymph nodes, adjacent tissues. Axillary draining lymph nodes of breast cancer patients supplied the node samples. MiXCR, applied by TCRdb to the multiplex PCR reads, yields one record per CDR3 protein. The repertoire holds about 130,000 distinct CDR3 sequences, with about 20% as singletons. Sequencing was done on a sample of axillary lymph node tissue. These receptors came from a female donor with breast cancer. Some clones in this sample may be carry-over from other donors' samples.

This clonotype was detected many times. The chain's CDR3 is CASSKGTDGNQPQHF. In DNA form, the CDR3 reads TGTGCCAGCAGTAAGGGGACAGATGGAAATCAGCCCCAGCATTTT. The genes are TRBV2 and TRBJ1-5; 7 bases are shared with TRBD1. CDR1 and CDR2 (germline): SNHLY, FYNNEI. This CDR3 contains 15 residues. J was trimmed by 4 bases and V by 5 bases; bases with no gene match: 8.

This clonotype was counted a few times. The rearrangement links TRBV19 to TRBJ2-2; D is possibly TRBD1 (6 bases). Germline values: CDR1 LNHDA, CDR2 SQIVND (reference sequence). The ends were cut back, 1 base at V and 5 bases at J, with 17 bases in the middle. This CDR3 is 17 amino acids long. The CDR3 protein is CASSIGSAGTLTGELFF. The DNA for the CDR3 is TGTGCCAGTAGTATAGGTTCGGCCGGGACACTTACCGGGGAGCTGTTTTTT.

This clonotype was detected many times. CDR3 residues: CASGWGGGTDTQYF. CDR3 DNA: TGTGCCAGCGGCTGGGGGGGGGGCACAGATACGCAGTATTTT. The J gene is TRBJ2-3, the V gene TRBV7-9; 7 bases are shared with TRBD2. The germline CDR1 and CDR2 sequences are SEHNR and FQNEAQ (reference sequence). V was clipped by 8 bases and J by 1 base; unmatched bases: 6. This CDR3 is built from 14 residues.

This clonotype was picked up many times. The V and J genes are TRBV19 and TRBJ2-7, with D perhaps TRBD1 (6 bases). The CDR3 runs to 17 residues. The V and J ends lost 3 bases and 3 bases respectively, with 21 bases between them. Germline-derived CDR1 and CDR2 are LNHDA and SQIVND (reference sequence). The CDR3 spells CASSMCLSWTEHYEQYF. The CDR3 DNA reads TGTGCCAGTAGTATGTGCCTTTCGTGGACAGAGCACTACGAGCAGTACTTC.

At least ten counts were recorded for this clonotype. This chain uses TRBV20-1 with TRBJ2-1; 10 nucleotides agree with TRBD2. Germline loops: CDR1 DFQATT, CDR2 SNEGSKA (reference sequence). There are 16 residues in the CDR3. V trimming: 6 bases; J trimming: 2 bases; junction bases outside the gene matches: 10. For the CDR3, the DNA is TGCAGTGCCACTGGGGGTAGCGGGAGGACCTACAATGAGCAGTTCTTC. This sequence encodes CSATGGSGRTYNEQFF.

This clonotype was picked up many times. V usage is TRBV7-3 and J usage is TRBJ2-3; the D gene is possibly TRBD2 (5 bases). The germline gives CDR1 SGHTA, CDR2 FQGTGA. V lost 5 bases, J lost 9 bases, and 9 bases lay in between. The CDR3 length is 11 residues. The chain's CDR3 is CASSDEGTQYF. CDR3 nucleotide sequence: TGTGCCAGCAGCGACGAGGGAACGCAGTATTTT.

On this clonotype itself: No conserved phenylalanine or tryptophan is present at the end of the CDR3, so a read error is the likely explanation. The chain uses TRBV7-3 and TRBJ2-5, with D possibly TRBD1 on 7 matching bases. Looked up from germline, CDR1 is SGHTA and CDR2 is FQGTGA. V was clipped by 3 bases and J by 5 bases, with 19 bases between them. The CDR3 totals 16 residues. The CDR3 reads CASSLGVRGARETQYL. The CDR3 bases are TGTGCCAGCAGCTTGGGTGTCAGGGGGGCTAGGGAGACCCAGTACCTC.

As for this clonotype: A read error is possible here, since a much larger clone lies one base away. V and J are TRBV5-1 and TRBJ2-3; 12 nucleotides agree with TRBD1. The ends lost 3 bases at V and 4 bases at J; junction bases unmatched: 6. The CDR3 covers 16 residues. Germline lookup yields CDR1 SGHRS and CDR2 YFSETQ. The CDR3 nucleotides are TGCGCCAGCAGCTCGGGGGACAGGGGGCGAGCAGATACGCAGTATTTT. Protein: CASSSGDRGRADTQYF.

This clonotype was found many times. The J gene is TRBJ2-7, the V gene TRBV6-5; D uncertain. V lost 2 bases and J lost 1, with 9 bases in between. CDR3 length equals 14 residues. Germline-derived CDR1 and CDR2 are MNHEY and SVGAGI. As DNA, the CDR3 is TGTGCCAGCAGTTACAGGACCCGGTCCTACGAGCAGTACTTC. It is translated as CASSYRTRSYEQYF.

Concerning this clonotype itself: It may be a read error: a sequence one base away is much more abundant. The V and J genes are TRBV6-1 and TRBJ1-3, with no clear D. The CDR3 is 16 amino acids. Germline values: CDR1 MNHNS, CDR2 SASEGT. The CDR3 is CANSEMLAISGNTIYF. In DNA, the CDR3 is TGTGCCAACAGTGAAATGCTGGCTATCTCTGGAAACACCATATATTTT.

Many counts were recorded for this clonotype. The V and J genes are TRBV7-8 and TRBJ1-2, with D maybe TRBD1 (6 bases). Deletions cut 4 bases from V and 4 bases from J, with 13 bases between. CDR1 SGHVS and CDR2 FQNEAQ come from the germline V gene. There are 14 residues in the CDR3. CDR3 protein: CASSYREASYGYTF. The CDR3 region has the DNA TGTGCCAGCAGCTACAGGGAAGCGTCCTATGGCTACACCTTC.

This clonotype was seen ten or more times. The chain carries TRBV12-5 and TRBJ2-7, with 7 nucleotides matching TRBD1. V was pared by 9 bases and J by 4 bases, with 9 bases of the junction left unmatched. The CDR3 consists of 13 residues. CDR1 and CDR2 from the germline V gene are LGHNT and FRNRAP. In nucleotides, the CDR3 is TGTGCTAGAGAACGGGACAGAATTTACGAGCAGTACTTC. It specifies CARERDRIYEQYF. The full variable domain, with the rest looked up from reference TRBV12-5 and TRBJ2-7, is DARVTQTPRHKVTEMGQEVTMRCQPILGHNTVFWYRQTMMQGLELLAYFRNRAPLDDSGMPKDRFSAEMPDATLATLKIQPSEPRDSAVYFCARERDRIYEQYFGPGTRLTVT.

As concerns this clonotype: A clone one base away is much larger, so this may be a read error. The chain employs TRBV19 and TRBJ2-1; possible D gene TRBD2, 6 bases. This CDR3 is built from 15 residues. CDR1 is LNHDA, CDR2 SQIVND, per germline (reference sequence). The DNA for the CDR3 is TGTGCCAGTCGTGGTTGGGACTCCCCCTACAATGGGCAGTTCTTC. Translating gives CASRGWDSPYNGQFF.

This clonotype was counted ten times or more. The V gene is TRBV6-5, the J gene TRBJ1-5; D is ambiguous. Germline V gene data show CDR1 as MNHEY and CDR2 as SVGAGI. The length of the CDR3 is 15 residues. Trimming removed 2 bases at V and 0 bases at J, with 8 bases between. CDR3 amino acids: CASSYRKNSNQPQHF. CDR3 nucleotide sequence: TGTGCCAGCAGTTACAGGAAAAATAGCAATCAGCCCCAGCATTTT.

This clonotype was seen ten or more times. CDR3 in DNA: TGCAGTGCTAGAGTAGGAGGGGTTGGGGCCAACGTCCTGACTTTC. Encoded protein: CSARVGGVGANVLTF. The J gene is TRBJ2-6, the V gene TRBV20-1; the D gene is possibly TRBD2 (6 bases). The CDR3 covers 15 residues. Germline CDR1 reads DFQATT; CDR2 reads SNEGSKA (reference sequence). Trimming shortened V by 1 base and J by 3 bases, and 10 bases separated the two germline ends.

Comment on this clonotype: This could be a read error, since a much larger clone is one nucleotide away. This sequence joins TRBV6-6 and TRBJ1-2; 8 bases are a match to TRBD1. The germline V gene has CDR1 MNHNY and CDR2 SVGAGI (reference sequence). The CDR3 consists of 16 residues. Trimming at V came to 2 bases and at J to 4 bases, leaving 9 bases not matched to a gene. As DNA, the CDR3 is TGTGCCAGCAGTTACCCCGGGGCAGGGGGCCTCTATGGCTACACCTTC. It codes for CASSYPGAGGLYGYTF.

This clonotype was observed at least ten times. The chain has TRBV20-1 and TRBJ2-3; D tentatively fits TRBD1 or TRBD2 (5 bases each). The germline CDR1 and CDR2 sequences are DFQATT and SNEGSKA (reference sequence). V lost 7 bases and J lost 9, with 17 bases in between. The CDR3 covers 12 residues. CDR3 sequence (DNA): TGCAGTGTAACCCGGGACCAGTCGACGCAGTATTTT. It codes for CSVTRDQSTQYF.

The genes are TRBV6-1 and TRBJ2-4; 8 nucleotides line up with TRBD1. Germline CDR1 MNHNS, CDR2 SASEGT. V lost 5 bases to trimming and J lost 9 bases; unmatched junction nucleotides: 3. This CDR3 has 12 residues. The CDR3: CASSMTGVIQYF. CDR3 coding DNA: TGTGCCAGCAGTATGACAGGGGTCATTCAGTACTTC.

This clonotype has at least ten counts. The V gene is TRBV7-9, the J gene TRBJ2-1; 12 nucleotides agree with TRBD2. V shed 5 bases and J 5 bases; nucleotides not matched to a gene: 4. CDR3 length equals 15 residues. Looked up from germline, CDR1 is SEHNR and CDR2 is FQNEAQ (reference sequence). Here the CDR3 reads CASSVGTSGHNEQFF. CDR3 coding DNA: TGTGCCAGCAGCGTGGGGACTAGCGGGCACAATGAGCAGTTCTTC.

The chain has TRBV19 and TRBJ1-4, with 8 bases fitting TRBD1. V lost 1 base and J lost 7; bases outside the gene matches: 2. Germline V gives CDR1 LNHDA, CDR2 SQIVND (reference sequence). The CDR3 has 14 amino acids. The DNA of the CDR3 is TGTGCCAGTAGTATAGCCAGGGGGCGTGAAAAACTGTTTTTT. Residues: CASSIARGREKLFF.

This clonotype was counted ten times or more. The rearrangement links TRBV19 to TRBJ2-3, with 9 bases that match TRBD1. Germline V CDR1 and CDR2: LNHDA, SQIVND (reference sequence). Unmatched junction bases numbered 12, after V lost 5 bases and J lost 3 bases. The CDR3 has 17 amino acids. The CDR3 region has the DNA TGTGCCAGTAGTGGTCTGCCGGGACAGGGAAAGACAGATACGCAGTATTTT. Amino acid sequence: CASSGLPGQGKTDTQYF.

Concerning this clonotype: Given a much more abundant clone one base away, this may be a read error. This rearrangement joins TRBV5-6 to TRBJ2-5; D is uncertain. The CDR3 totals 13 residues. Germline CDR1 and CDR2: SGHDT and YYEEEE. The ends were cut back, 0 bases at V and 4 bases at J, with 7 bases in the middle. This CDR3 reads CASSLGMLETQYF. Written as DNA, the CDR3 is TGTGCCAGCAGCTTGGGGATGCTAGAGACCCAGTACTTC.

At least ten counts were recorded for this clonotype. The V gene is TRBV7-9, the J gene TRBJ2-5, with D perhaps TRBD2 (6 bases). Germline CDR1 is SEHNR and CDR2 is FQNEAQ (reference sequence). The CDR3 is 18 amino acids. V was clipped by 5 bases and J by 1 base, with 23 bases between them. The CDR3 nucleotides read TGTGCCAGCAGCCTAGGAGAGCGGGTAACTCGGGGCCAAGAGACCCAGTACTTC. Encoded protein: CASSLGERVTRGQETQYF.